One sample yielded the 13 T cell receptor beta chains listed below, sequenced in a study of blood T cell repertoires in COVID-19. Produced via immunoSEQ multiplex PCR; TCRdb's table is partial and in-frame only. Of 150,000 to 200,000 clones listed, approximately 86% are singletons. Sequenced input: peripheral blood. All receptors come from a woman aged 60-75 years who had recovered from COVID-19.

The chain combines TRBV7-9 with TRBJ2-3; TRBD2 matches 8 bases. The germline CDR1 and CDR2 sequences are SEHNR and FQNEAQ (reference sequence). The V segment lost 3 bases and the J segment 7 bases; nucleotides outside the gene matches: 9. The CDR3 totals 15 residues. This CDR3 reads CASSFPGLETNTQYF. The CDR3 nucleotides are TGTGCCAGCAGCTTTCCGGGACTAGAGACAAATACGCAGTATTTT.

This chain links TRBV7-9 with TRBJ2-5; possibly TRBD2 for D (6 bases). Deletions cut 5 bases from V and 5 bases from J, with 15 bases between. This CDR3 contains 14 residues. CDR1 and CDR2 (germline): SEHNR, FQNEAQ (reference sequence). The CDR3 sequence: CASSPGNLAETQYF. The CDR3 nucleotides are TGTGCCAGCAGCCCTGGCAACCTAGCGGAGACCCAGTACTTC.

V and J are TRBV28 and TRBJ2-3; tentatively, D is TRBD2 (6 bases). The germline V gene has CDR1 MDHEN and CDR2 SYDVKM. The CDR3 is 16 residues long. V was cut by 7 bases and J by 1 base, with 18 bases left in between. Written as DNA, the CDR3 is TGTGCCAGCATCGGGGGACCGTTGTTCGGCACAGATACGCAGTATTTT. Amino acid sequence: CASIGGPLFGTDTQYF.

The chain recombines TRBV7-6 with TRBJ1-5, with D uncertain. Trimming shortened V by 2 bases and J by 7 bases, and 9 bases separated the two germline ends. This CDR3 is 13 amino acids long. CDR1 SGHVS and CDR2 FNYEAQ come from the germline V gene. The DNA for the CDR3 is TGTGCCAGCAGCTTAAACGTGGGCCAGCCCCAGCATTTT. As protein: CASSLNVGQPQHF.

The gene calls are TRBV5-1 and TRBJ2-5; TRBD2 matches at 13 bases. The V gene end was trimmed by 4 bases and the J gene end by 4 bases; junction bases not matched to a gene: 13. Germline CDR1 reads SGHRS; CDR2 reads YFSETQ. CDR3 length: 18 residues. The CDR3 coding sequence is TGCGCCAGCAGCGCCGGACTAGCGGGAGCAATCGTGAGAGAGACCCAGTACTTC. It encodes CASSAGLAGAIVRETQYF.

CDR3 DNA: TGTGCCAGCAGCATGGGGGTAGGAGGGTATGGCTACACCTTC. Protein: CASSMGVGGYGYTF. This chain joins TRBV11-2 and TRBJ1-2; the D gene is possibly TRBD1 (5 bases). The length of the CDR3 is 14 residues. The germline CDR1 and CDR2 sequences are SGHAT and FQNNGV. Trimming pared 5 bases from V and 5 bases from J, leaving 15 bases between. The variable domain in full, with the rest retrieved from reference TRBV11-2 and TRBJ1-2, is EAGVAQSPRYKIIEKRQSVAFWCNPISGHATLYWYQQILGQGPKLLIQFQNNGVVDDSQLPKDRFSAERLKGVDSTLKIQPAKLEDSAVYLCASSMGVGGYGYTFGSGTRLTVV.

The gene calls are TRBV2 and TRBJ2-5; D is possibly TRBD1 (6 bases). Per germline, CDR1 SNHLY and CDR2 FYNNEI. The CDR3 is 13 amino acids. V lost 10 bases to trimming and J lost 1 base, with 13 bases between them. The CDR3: CATRRTVQETQYF. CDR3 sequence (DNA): TGTGCCACCCGGAGGACAGTCCAAGAGACCCAGTACTTC.

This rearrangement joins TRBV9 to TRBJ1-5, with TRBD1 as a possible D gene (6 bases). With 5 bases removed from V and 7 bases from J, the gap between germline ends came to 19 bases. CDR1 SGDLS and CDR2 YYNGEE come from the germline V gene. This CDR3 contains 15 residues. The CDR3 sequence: CASSPGGAREQPQHF. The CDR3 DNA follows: TGTGCCAGCAGTCCGGGGGGCGCCAGGGAACAGCCCCAGCATTTT.

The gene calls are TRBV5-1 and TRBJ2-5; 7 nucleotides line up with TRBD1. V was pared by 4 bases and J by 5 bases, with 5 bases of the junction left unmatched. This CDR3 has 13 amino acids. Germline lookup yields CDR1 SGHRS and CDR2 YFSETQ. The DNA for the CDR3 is TGCGCCAGCAGCGAACAGGGGTACGAGACCCAGTACTTC. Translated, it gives CASSEQGYETQYF. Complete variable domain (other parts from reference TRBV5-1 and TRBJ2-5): KAGVTQTPRYLIKTRGQQVTLSCSPISGHRSVSWYQQTPGQGLQFLFEYFSETQRNKGNFPGRFSGRQFSNSRSEMNVSTLELGDSALYLCASSEQGYETQYFGPGTRLLVL.

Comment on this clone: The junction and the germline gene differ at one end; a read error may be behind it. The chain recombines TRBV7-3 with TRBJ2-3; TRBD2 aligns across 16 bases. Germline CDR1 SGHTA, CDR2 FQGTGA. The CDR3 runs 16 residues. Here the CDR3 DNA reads TGTGCCAGCAGCTTAGGGACTAGCGGGGGGGCCGATATGCAGTATTTT. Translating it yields CASSLGTSGGADMQYF.

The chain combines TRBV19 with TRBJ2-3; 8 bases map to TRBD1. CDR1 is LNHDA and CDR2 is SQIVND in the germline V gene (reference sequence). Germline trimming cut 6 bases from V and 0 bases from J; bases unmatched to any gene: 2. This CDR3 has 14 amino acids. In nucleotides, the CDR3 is TGTGCCAGTAGCAGACAGGGGAGCACAGATACGCAGTATTTT. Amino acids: CASSRQGSTDTQYF.

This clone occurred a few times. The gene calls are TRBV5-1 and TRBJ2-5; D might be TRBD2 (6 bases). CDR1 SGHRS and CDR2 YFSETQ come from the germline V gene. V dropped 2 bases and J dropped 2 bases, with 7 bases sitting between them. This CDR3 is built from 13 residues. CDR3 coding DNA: TGCGCCAGCAGCTTTGCGGGACAAGAGACCCAGTACTTC. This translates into CASSFAGQETQYF.

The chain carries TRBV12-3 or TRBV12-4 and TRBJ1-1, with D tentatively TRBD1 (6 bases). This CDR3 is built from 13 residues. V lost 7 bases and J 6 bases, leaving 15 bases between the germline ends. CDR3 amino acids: CASKKGDGSEAFF. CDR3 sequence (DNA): TGTGCCAGCAAGAAGGGGGATGGGTCTGAAGCTTTCTTT.